This TCR beta chain is from a study of blood T cell repertoires in COVID-19. Background on the study: Donors in the United States, Italy and Spain gave samples during acute or convalescent COVID-19. PBMCs, B-cell-depleted T cells, or T cells were the source of the cDNA or gDNA that made up the material.

Per the study methods: Counts of nucleated cells, estimated from reference gene primer amplification, were obtained. Libraries were prepared by immunoSEQ multiplex PCR; TCRdb keeps only in-frame clonotypes and omits some of them. V and J calls and clone size come straight from that table; D and trimming were deduced from the DNA. The sample records about 170,000 clones, 85% to 90% being singletons. This clone came up many times. V trimming: 0 bases; J trimming: 4 bases; junction bases outside the gene matches: 4. The CDR3 is 15 residues long. From germline, CDR1 is LGHNA and CDR2 YSLEER. The specimen sequenced was peripheral blood. This sequence was found in a man aged 18 to 30 with active or convalescent COVID-19. The chain is built from TRBV4-3 and TRBJ2-7; 9 nucleotides line up with TRBD2. The CDR3 protein is CASSQDPTSGYEQYF. CDR3 nucleotide sequence: TGCGCCAGCAGCCAAGATCCAACTAGCGGGTACGAGCAGTACTTC.